Each of the 8 T cell receptor beta chains below was sequenced from the same sample in a study of blood T cell repertoires in COVID-19. Generated by immunoSEQ multiplex PCR, the TCRdb table keeps only in-frame clones and is missing some. The sample has about 55,000 clones, about 91% seen once; the top ten hold about 3.6%. The source material was peripheral blood. These TCRs come from a man aged 40-49 years with COVID-19, enrolled during active disease.

This clone was recorded only once. The chain carries TRBV5-6 and TRBJ1-6; 7 bases are shared with TRBD1. This CDR3 spans 16 amino acids. Trimming took 1 base from V and 7 from J; bases not matched to a gene: 8. Germline loops: CDR1 SGHDT, CDR2 YYEEEE. The CDR3 DNA reads TGTGCCAGCAGCTTGCGTCAGTGGGACAGCAATTCACCCCTCCACTTT. It codes for CASSLRQWDSNSPLHF. The whole variable domain, remainder taken from reference TRBV5-6 and TRBJ1-6, is DAGVTQSPTHLIKTRGQQVTLRCSPKSGHDTVSWYQQALGQGPQFIFQYYEEEERQRGNFPDRFSGHQFPNYSSELNVNALLLGDSALYLCASSLRQWDSNSPLHFGNGTRLTVT.

V and J are TRBV5-1 and TRBJ2-3; TRBD2 matches 9 bases. This CDR3 has 18 residues. CDR1 and CDR2 (germline): SGHRS, YFSETQ. J gave up 2 bases and V 2 bases, and 12 bases lay outside the gene matches. The CDR3 here is CASSLLAGDTDYTDTQYF. DNA for the CDR3: TGCGCCAGCAGCTTATTAGCGGGGGATACCGATTACACAGATACGCAGTATTTT. The full variable domain, completed using reference TRBV5-1 and TRBJ2-3, is KAGVTQTPRYLIKTRGQQVTLSCSPISGHRSVSWYQQTPGQGLQFLFEYFSETQRNKGNFPGRFSGRQFSNSRSEMNVSTLELGDSALYLCASSLLAGDTDYTDTQYFGPGTRLTVL.

The rearrangement links TRBV5-4 to TRBJ1-1; 9 bases are a match to TRBD1. With V trimmed by 4 bases and J by 5 bases, 15 bases remained unmatched. Per the germline V gene, CDR1 is SGHNT and CDR2 is YYREEE (reference sequence). This CDR3 has 17 amino acids. The CDR3 protein is CASSPGQGLGGGTEAFF. The CDR3 DNA reads TGTGCCAGCAGCCCCGGACAGGGGCTAGGGGGGGGGACTGAAGCTTTCTTT.

The chain links TRBV28 to TRBJ2-7, with 10 bases aligning to TRBD1. The CDR3 has 14 residues. With 9 bases clipped from V and 1 base from J, the junction kept 6 bases outside the gene matches. CDR1 and CDR2 (germline): MDHEN, SYDVKM. The CDR3 nucleotides are TGTGCCAGTTCCGGGACAGGGGATTCCTACGAGCAGTACTTC. Its translation: CASSGTGDSYEQYF.

The chain combines TRBV12-5 with TRBJ1-3; TRBD1 is a possible D gene (6 bases). V was clipped by 0 bases and J by 0 bases, with 21 bases between them. The germline V gene encodes CDR1 LGHNT and CDR2 FRNRAP. The CDR3 consists of 20 residues. The CDR3 is CASGLVRKQGDTFSGNTIYF. The DNA of the CDR3 is TGTGCTAGTGGTTTGGTAAGAAAACAGGGCGATACATTCTCTGGAAACACCATATATTTT.

CDR3 DNA: TGTGCCAGCAGCCGTCGACAGGAATTGAGAAACACCATATATTTT. Translated, it gives CASSRRQELRNTIYF. The J gene is TRBJ1-3, the V gene TRBV6-2 or TRBV6-3, with D possibly matching TRBD1 (6 bases). This CDR3 comprises 15 residues. The germline CDR1 and CDR2 sequences are MNHEY and SVGEGT. The germline V and J ends were trimmed by 6 bases and 5 bases, with 17 bases remaining between them.

This clone was recorded once. V is TRBV13 and J is TRBJ2-3; 10 nucleotides match TRBD2. V lost 3 bases, J lost 1 base, and 10 bases stayed unmatched. The CDR3 is made up of 18 amino acids. The germline V gene has CDR1 PRHDT and CDR2 FYEKMQ (reference sequence). CDR3 sequence: CASSFSRLAGARTDTQYF. CDR3 DNA sequence: TGTGCCAGCAGCTTCTCCCGTCTAGCGGGGGCGCGCACAGATACGCAGTATTTT.

The rearrangement joins TRBV5-1 to TRBJ2-1; 8 nucleotides match TRBD1. The CDR3 is 19 amino acids. The V gene's germline CDR1 is SGHRS and CDR2 YFSETQ. The V and J ends lost 4 bases and 0 bases, in that order; junction bases with no gene match: 15. For the CDR3, the DNA is TGCGCCAGCAGCGAAACAGGGGGGTTCCCTCTTAGCTCCTACAATGAGCAGTTCTTC. Its translation: CASSETGGFPLSSYNEQFF.